The clone carrying this TCR beta chain was found a few times. What it binds is not known. A second PCR of 7 to 11 cycles used a sample-barcoded 5' primer and a J-beta primer mix. Each sample provided no less than 2.5 million CDR3-containing paired-end reads. A single record per CDR3 protein comes from TCRdb applying MiXCR to the 5' RACE reads. The sample has about 580,000 distinct CDR3 sequences, under 55% seen once. Germline loops: CDR1 DFQATT, CDR2 SNEGSKA (reference sequence). V was trimmed by 2 bases and J by 8 bases, leaving 10 bases between them. The CDR3 is 12 residues long. These data are taken from a study of blood T cells in healthy people across ages. Findings of the study overall: In older individuals, TCR beta diversity per million T cells was lower, falling roughly linearly with age.

The chain carries TRBV20-1 and TRBJ2-1; perhaps TRBD2 as D (6 bases). The clonotype originates from a man older than 75 in good health. Sequenced material: blood. The CDR3 spells CSARRRADEQFF. CDR3 nucleotide sequence: TGCAGTGCTAGAAGGAGGGCGGATGAGCAGTTCTTC.